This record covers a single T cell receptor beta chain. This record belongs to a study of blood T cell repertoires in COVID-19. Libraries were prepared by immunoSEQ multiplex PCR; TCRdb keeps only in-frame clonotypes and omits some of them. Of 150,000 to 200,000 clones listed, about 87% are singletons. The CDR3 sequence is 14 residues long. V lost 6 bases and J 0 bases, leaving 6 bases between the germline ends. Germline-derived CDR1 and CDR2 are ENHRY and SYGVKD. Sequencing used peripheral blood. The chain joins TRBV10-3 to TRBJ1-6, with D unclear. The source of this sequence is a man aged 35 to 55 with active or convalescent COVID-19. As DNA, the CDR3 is TGTGCCATCAGCTCGAGCTCCTATAATTCACCCCTCCACTTT. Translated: CAISSSSYNSPLHF.